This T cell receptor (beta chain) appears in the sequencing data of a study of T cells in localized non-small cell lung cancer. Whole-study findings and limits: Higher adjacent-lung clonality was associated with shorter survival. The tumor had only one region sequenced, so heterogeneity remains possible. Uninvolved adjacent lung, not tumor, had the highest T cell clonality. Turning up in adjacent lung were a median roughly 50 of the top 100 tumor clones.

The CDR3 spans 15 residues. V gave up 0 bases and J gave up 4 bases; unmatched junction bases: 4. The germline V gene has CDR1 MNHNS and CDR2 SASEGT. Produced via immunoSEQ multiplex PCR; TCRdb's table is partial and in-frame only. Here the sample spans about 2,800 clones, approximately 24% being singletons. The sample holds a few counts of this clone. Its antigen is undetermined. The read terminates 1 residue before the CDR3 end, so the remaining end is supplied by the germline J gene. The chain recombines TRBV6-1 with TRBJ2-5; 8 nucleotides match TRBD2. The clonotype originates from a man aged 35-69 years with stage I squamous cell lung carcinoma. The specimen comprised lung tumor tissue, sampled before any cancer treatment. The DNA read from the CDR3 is TGTGCCAGCAGTGAAGCGACGGGGGGGCCAGAGACCCAGTAC. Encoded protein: CASSEATGGPETQY. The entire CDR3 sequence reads CASSEATGGPETQYF.